The entry that follows covers one T cell receptor (beta chain) sequence. This clonotype has just a few counts. Which antigen it targets is not known. No much larger clone is present one base from it, and per-base qualities are unavailable. PBMCs were isolated by Ficoll-Paque density gradient centrifugation. The sample is drawn from a study of T-cell memory formation after mild COVID-19 (dated by TCRdb to about 2021). General notes on the study: TCR sequence clusters from the two donors were largely donor specific. Two young, previously healthy adult volunteers, one female and one male, were included in the cohort. Longitudinal TCRalpha and TCRbeta repertoire sequencing tracked T-cell clones expanding and contracting after mild COVID-19 in two donors. Broader findings and caveats from the paper: Clones that contracted from day 15 to 85 showed balanced CD4/CD8 phenotypes, whereas a second wave of clones that expanded from day 15 to 37 leaned towards CD4+. Contracting CD4+ clones turned up mainly in the CM and EM memory subsets, whereas EMRA was where CD8+ clones were enriched. SARS-CoV-2 specificity was not confirmed for the second-wave clones peaking on day 37. Some responding clones were detected in pre-infection memory, suggesting pre-existing cross-reactive memory T cells joined the SARS-CoV-2 response. Only a couple of mild cases were covered in the study, and larger cohorts including severe cases with pre-infection samples were considered necessary.

This sample was sequenced with an Illumina NovaSeq 6000. Using 5'RACE with constant-segment primers, TCRalpha and TCRbeta cDNA libraries were constructed, with sample barcodes and unique molecular identifiers added in the process. Trizol reagent was used to extract RNA from every sample. Libraries were amplified in two PCR steps, with a second sample barcode and Illumina TruSeq adapters added in the second step. The libraries were sequenced on an Illumina NovaSeq using 2 x 150 bp paired-end reads. Processing in the source paper ran as follows. The reads were demultiplexed and collapsed into UMI-guided consensus sequences using migec v1.2.7. Using mixcr v2.1.11, UMI consensuses were aligned to TRA and TRB V and J templates and then assembled into clonotypes. A clonotype was counted as expanded or contracted only when both edgeR and NoisET called the clonotype significant, with the noise models trained on biological replicates. For edgeR calls, the cutoffs were a false discovery rate-adjusted p below 0.01 and a log2 fold-change threshold of 1. PCA with hierarchical clustering of max-normalized trajectories of the 1000 most abundant clonotypes was used as exploratory dynamics analysis. Each responding clone was given a CD4 or CD8 phenotype based on the CD4+ and CD8+ repertoires, which had been sequenced separately. Using fastp trimming at Q25 and MiXCR clonotype assembly, TCRdb reanalyzed the public sequencing data and kept in-frame beta chains. Rows are unified per CDR3 protein, each entry keeping the most common DNA and genes. The V and J calls, along with clone size, are taken from TCRdb and not from the paper's own processing. The sample contains about 350,000 distinct CDR3 sequences, roughly 13% of them found a single time. About 24% of the sample goes to the ten largest clones.

Reading the germline V gene gives CDR1 MNHNS and CDR2 SASEGT. V ends up 7 bases short and J 3 bases short, with an unmatched junction base count of 5. Reading from cysteine to phenylalanine, the CDR3 counts 14 amino acids. Kept here is only the CDR3 DNA, which spans 42 bases and is read in frame from base 1. The sequencing input was PBMCs or a T cell subset sorted from them (not recorded which). The V and J segments used are TRBV6-1 and TRBJ1-5; 8 bases in between match TRBD1. This receptor was obtained from a man younger than 35 who had mild COVID-19 (a few samples of this study predate the infection). The sample titles of this study are shuffled in the database, so cell type and time point are left out; the donor was told from shared clones. This receptor has the CDR3 CASNDRGTNQPQHF. The base sequence is TGTGCCAGCAACGACAGGGGAACCAATCAGCCCCAGCATTTT.